This T cell receptor (beta chain) derives from a study of tumour-infiltrating T cells in Burkitt lymphoma. Background on the study: This cohort included all epidemiological subtypes of Burkitt lymphoma. Productive clonality predicted overall and progression-free survival. Study-wide results and limits: Public clonotypes, several, appeared across numerous Burkitt lymphoma patients.

Assay used: immunoSEQ multiplex PCR; TCRdb lists only in-frame clones, some missing. This repertoire shows 1,000 to 1,500 clones, around 12% found once; its top ten account for about a quarter. The CDR3 totals 16 residues. CDR1 is PRHDT, CDR2 FYEKMQ, per germline (reference sequence). The V end was cut by 3 bases, the J end by 2 bases, with 14 bases between. In the case of this clone: What it recognizes is unknown.

The clonotype was recovered from a human donor with Burkitt lymphoma. The specimen was tumor tissue. The V and J genes are TRBV13 and TRBJ1-5; D not certain. CDR3 sequence: CASSLRAAERNQPQHF. CDR3 bases: TGTGCCAGCAGCTTGCGGGCGGCCGAACGCAATCAGCCCCAGCATTTT.